This passage covers 18 T cell receptor beta chains from one sample sequenced in a study of cytomegalovirus exposure and HLA in healthy donors. The PCR used 60 Vbeta and 13 Jbeta primers. Produced via immunoSEQ multiplex PCR; TCRdb's table is partial and in-frame only. Of some 130,000 clones listed, about 80% were seen once; the top ten hold 3% to 4%. Sequencing was performed on PBMCs. The origin of the receptors is a male donor in good health and CMV-seronegative.

V gene TRBV18 combines with J gene TRBJ1-4; TRBD1 matches 10 bases. Germline V gene data show CDR1 as KGHSH and CDR2 as LQKENI. This CDR3 is built from 15 residues. The V and J ends lost 3 bases and 5 bases, in that order; junction bases with no gene match: 3. In nucleotides, the CDR3 is TGTGCCAGCTCACCTGGACAGGGGGGCAATGAAAAACTGTTTTTT. This encodes CASSPGQGGNEKLFF.

The chain has TRBV5-4 and TRBJ2-1; 7 bases line up with TRBD2. Germline V CDR1 and CDR2: SGHNT, YYREEE (reference sequence). The V gene end was trimmed by 3 bases and the J gene end by 4 bases; junction bases not matched to a gene: 10. The CDR3 contains 16 residues. This CDR3 reads CASSSYGGSPYNEQFF. DNA of the CDR3: TGTGCCAGCAGCTCGTATGGCGGGAGCCCATACAATGAGCAGTTCTTC.

About this clone itself: A read error may produce the germline difference seen at one junction end. The rearrangement uses TRBV7-3 and TRBJ1-2; D perhaps matches TRBD1 (5 bases). The CDR3 spans 16 residues. From germline, CDR1 is SGHTA and CDR2 FQGTGA. The CDR3 bases are TGTTCCAGCAGCTCTCTGGGAACAGGATCTAACTATGGCTACACCTTC. This gives the protein CSSSSLGTGSNYGYTF.

The rearrangement uses TRBV11-3 and TRBJ1-3; the D gene is possibly TRBD1 (6 bases). The germline gives CDR1 SGHNT, CDR2 YENEEA. The CDR3 loop spans 15 amino acids. Trimming removed 4 bases at V and 4 bases at J, with 14 bases between. CDR3 protein: CASSSSSGVGNTIYF. The CDR3 DNA is TGTGCCAGCAGCTCGTCATCAGGGGTCGGAAACACCATATATTTT.

The chain uses TRBV5-5 and TRBJ2-7; 7 bases are a match to TRBD1. CDR1 and CDR2 (germline): SGHKS, YYEKEE (reference sequence). CDR3 size: 14 residues. The V gene end was trimmed by 3 bases and the J gene end by 2 bases; junction bases not matched to a gene: 5. CDR3 coding DNA: TGTGCCAGCAGCTACAAGACAGGGCCCTACGAGCAGTACTTC. Its translation: CASSYKTGPYEQYF.

The V call is TRBV10-3, the J call TRBJ1-1; TRBD1 matches at 8 bases. The V segment lost 6 bases and the J segment 4 bases; nucleotides outside the gene matches: 7. The germline V gene has CDR1 ENHRY and CDR2 SYGVKD. This CDR3 has 14 residues. This CDR3 reads CAIRAGGEGTEAFF. The CDR3 region has the DNA TGTGCCATCAGGGCAGGGGGCGAGGGCACTGAAGCTTTCTTT.

This clone was seen only a few times. The chain carries TRBV6-5 and TRBJ2-1; D uncertain. Between the trimmed V and J ends, which lost 8 bases and 0 bases, there was a span of 8 bases. CDR1 MNHEY and CDR2 SVGAGI come from the germline V gene. The length of the CDR3 is 13 residues. CDR3 DNA: TGTGCCAGCGCAGGCAGCTCCTACAATGAGCAGTTCTTC. This gives the protein CASAGSSYNEQFF.

The chain combines TRBV9 with TRBJ1-2; weak D call: TRBD1 (5 bases). The ends were cut back, 3 bases at V and 5 bases at J, with 17 bases in the middle. The CDR3 runs to 15 residues. CDR1 and CDR2 from the germline V gene are SGDLS and YYNGEE. For the CDR3, the DNA is TGTGCCAGCAGCGCCTTCAGGGTGGCAGAGTATGGCTACACCTTC. This codes for CASSAFRVAEYGYTF. The whole variable domain, remainder taken from reference TRBV9 and TRBJ1-2, is DSGVTQTPKHLITATGQRVTLRCSPRSGDLSVYWYQQSLDQGLQFLIQYYNGEERAKGNILERFSAQQFPDLHSELNLSSLELGDSALYFCASSAFRVAEYGYTFGSGTRLTVV.

As DNA, the CDR3 is TGTGCCAGCAGCCCGAAAAACTACTACGAGCAGTACTTC. It yields the protein CASSPKNYYEQYF. The gene calls are TRBV2 and TRBJ2-7; unclear D gene. The CDR3 totals 13 residues. From germline, CDR1 is SNHLY and CDR2 FYNNEI. Trimming removed 6 bases from V and 3 bases from J, with 12 bases in between. Together with reference TRBV2 and TRBJ2-7, the CDR3 gives the full variable domain: EPEVTQTPSHQVTQMGQEVILRCVPISNHLYFYWYRQILGQKVEFLVSFYNNEISEKSEIFDDQFSVERPDGSNFTLKIRSTKLEDSAMYFCASSPKNYYEQYFGPGTRLTVT.

V gene TRBV2 combines with J gene TRBJ2-2; tentatively, D is TRBD1 (5 bases). Germline V gives CDR1 SNHLY, CDR2 FYNNEI. Trimming stripped 4 bases from V and 4 bases from J, with 16 bases between. The CDR3 has 16 amino acids. CDR3 amino acids: CASSVMGQLTTGELFF. The CDR3 DNA follows: TGTGCCAGCAGTGTGATGGGGCAGTTAACCACCGGGGAGCTGTTTTTT.

V and J are TRBV28 and TRBJ1-2; TRBD1 matches 7 bases. Trimming cost V 6 bases and J 0 bases; bases outside gene matches: 10. CDR1 is MDHEN and CDR2 is SYDVKM in the germline V gene. CDR3 length: 16 amino acids. The CDR3 bases are TGTGCCAGCAGCTCCCCTCCGGGACAGCCTAACTATGGCTACACCTTC. Its protein is CASSSPPGQPNYGYTF.

This chain connects TRBV25-1 to TRBJ1-5, with 8 bases that match TRBD1. Germline V gives CDR1 MGHDK, CDR2 SYGVNS. This CDR3 is built from 14 residues. J was trimmed by 4 bases and V by 3 bases; bases with no gene match: 2. The CDR3 DNA sequence: TGTGCCAGCAGTGACAGGGGGCCAAATCAGCCCCAGCATTTT. As protein: CASSDRGPNQPQHF. Together with reference TRBV25-1 and TRBJ1-5, the CDR3 gives the full variable domain: EADIYQTPRYLVIGTGKKITLECSQTMGHDKMYWYQQDPGMELHLIHYSYGVNSTEKGDLSSESTVSRIRTEHFPLTLESARPSHTSQYLCASSDRGPNQPQHFGDGTRLSIL.

The CDR3 DNA sequence: TGTGCCAGCAGCCGGGCTGGATTACAGGGGGAAGCTGGAAACACCATATATTTT. Its protein is CASSRAGLQGEAGNTIYF. The J gene is TRBJ1-3, the V gene TRBV5-6; the match to TRBD1 covers 8 bases. Losses at the gene ends were 4 bases for V and 2 bases for J; bases not matched to a gene: 14. The CDR3 has 18 residues. CDR1 and CDR2 from the germline V gene are SGHDT and YYEEEE.

This chain uses TRBV28 with TRBJ1-1; a weak D match, TRBD1 (6 bases). V lost 9 bases to trimming and J lost 6 bases, with 17 bases between them. The CDR3 is made up of 13 amino acids. Germline V gives CDR1 MDHEN, CDR2 SYDVKM. The CDR3 DNA reads as TGTGCCAGTGGGGACAACTCTCACGCTGAAGCTTTCTTT. Translated, it gives CASGDNSHAEAFF.

The gene calls are TRBV11-2 and TRBJ1-6; the D is unclear. The germline V gene encodes CDR1 SGHAT and CDR2 FQNNGV. The CDR3 runs 12 residues. V gave up 5 bases and J gave up 13 bases, with 12 bases separating them. The chain's CDR3 is CASSPPLSPLHF. CDR3 sequence (DNA): TGTGCCAGCAGCCCCCCCCTCAGTCCCCTCCACTTT.

A few counts support this clone. This rearrangement joins TRBV10-2 to TRBJ2-1; 11 nucleotides match TRBD2. V shed 5 bases, J shed 6 bases, and the junction held 6 bases outside the gene matches. CDR3 size: 15 residues. Germline V gene lookup returns CDR1 WSHSY and CDR2 SAAADI. The CDR3 loop is CASSFSGRAVNEQFF. Written as DNA, the CDR3 is TGCGCCAGCAGTTTTAGCGGGAGGGCCGTCAATGAGCAGTTCTTC.

This chain connects TRBV6-5 to TRBJ1-2; 8 bases fit TRBD1. The CDR3 sequence is 13 residues long. The germline CDR1 and CDR2 sequences are MNHEY and SVGAGI. V lost 6 bases, J lost 11 bases, and 11 bases stayed unmatched. The CDR3 DNA reads TGTGCCAGCAGCCTCGGACAGGGAAGTTGGTACACCTTC. Residues: CASSLGQGSWYTF.

This chain joins TRBV7-9 and TRBJ2-5; TRBD1 matches 10 bases. The end of the DNA aligns better with TRBJ2-7, so the J call may be wrong. The CDR3 is 15 amino acids. Germline V gene sequence: CDR1 SEHNR, CDR2 FQNEAQ (reference sequence). The CDR3 loop reads CASSLGGTGDYEQYF. CDR3 DNA sequence: TGTGCCAGCAGCTTAGGGGGGACAGGGGACTACGAGCAGTACTTC.